Following are 11 T cell receptor beta chains from one sample sequenced in a study of blood T cell repertoires in COVID-19. The assay was immunoSEQ multiplex PCR, and TCRdb's table has in-frame clones only and misses some. The sample contains about 260,000 clones, 70% to 90% of which appear only once. The specimen was peripheral blood. The source of these receptors is a young man with active or convalescent COVID-19.

With regard to this clone: This sample includes further DNA sequences coding for the same CDR3. The rearrangement uses TRBV20-1 and TRBJ2-1; D uncertain. The CDR3 is 10 residues long. Germline V gene sequence: CDR1 DFQATT, CDR2 SNEGSKA (reference sequence). Trimming pared 6 bases from V and 5 bases from J, leaving 5 bases between. The CDR3 bases are TGCAGTGCAAGCGACAATGAGCAGTTCTTC. Translating gives CSASDNEQFF.

This clone was detected only once. V usage is TRBV3-1 (or the pseudogene TRBV3-2) and J usage is TRBJ2-5; 7 nucleotides match TRBD2. This CDR3 comprises 17 residues. V dropped 4 bases and J dropped 5; count of bases not matched to a gene: 16. From germline, CDR1 is LGHDT and CDR2 YNNKEL (reference sequence). The chain's CDR3 is CASSLPRSGALMETQYF. DNA for the CDR3: TGTGCCAGCAGCCTTCCGCGGAGCGGGGCCCTGATGGAGACCCAGTACTTC.

This clone is a singleton in its sample. The genes are TRBV5-1 and TRBJ2-1; 7 bases line up with TRBD1. The V segment lost 3 bases and the J segment 4 bases; nucleotides outside the gene matches: 4. Germline V gene data show CDR1 as SGHRS and CDR2 as YFSETQ. This CDR3 comprises 14 residues. The CDR3 is CASSYGQVYNEQFF. The DNA for the CDR3 is TGCGCCAGCAGCTACGGACAGGTATACAATGAGCAGTTCTTC.

This clone turned up a few times. The chain uses TRBV4-1 and TRBJ2-7; unclear D gene. The CDR3 contains 14 residues. V lost 1 base and J 1 base, leaving 8 bases between the germline ends. CDR1 is MGHRA and CDR2 is YSYEKL in the germline V gene. As DNA, the CDR3 is TGCGCCAGCAGCCAAGCGGAGACGTCCTACGAGCAGTACTTC. Translating gives CASSQAETSYEQYF.

This chain connects TRBV28 to TRBJ2-1; 11 nucleotides agree with TRBD2. Germline V gives CDR1 MDHEN, CDR2 SYDVKM. The J segment lost 15 bases and the V segment lost 5 bases, leaving 9 bases of the junction unmatched. This CDR3 spans 13 amino acids. CDR3 bases: TGTGCCAGCAGTAGTTGGGGAGGGACTAGCGGGTTCTTC. Its translation is CASSSWGGTSGFF.

The chain links TRBV18 to TRBJ1-1, with D possibly TRBD1 on 5 matching bases. V gave up 5 bases and J gave up 4 bases, with 11 bases separating them. Germline CDR1 and CDR2: KGHSH and LQKENI. The CDR3 extends over 13 amino acids. In DNA form, the CDR3 reads TGTGCCAGCTCATCTAACGGGGGCACTGAAGCTTTCTTT. It translates to CASSSNGGTEAFF. Variable domain in full (rest from reference TRBV18 and TRBJ1-1): NAGVMQNPRHLVRRRGQEARLRCSPMKGHSHVYWYRQLPEEGLKFMVYLQKENIIDESGMPKERFSAEFPKEGPSILRIQQVVRGDSAAYFCASSSNGGTEAFFGQGTRLTVV.

The chain couples TRBV15 to TRBJ1-2, with TRBD1 identical over 7 bases. The CDR3 is made up of 14 amino acids. With 9 bases clipped from V and 8 bases from J, the junction kept 15 bases outside the gene matches. In germline, CDR1 is LNHNV, CDR2 YYDKDF (reference sequence). The CDR3 region is CATQTTGATEGYTF. CDR3 sequence (DNA): TGTGCCACTCAAACCACAGGGGCGACGGAAGGCTACACCTTC.

This chain joins TRBV7-3 and TRBJ2-1; the D gene is possibly TRBD2 (6 bases). The CDR3 consists of 14 residues. CDR1 is SGHTA and CDR2 is FQGTGA in the germline V gene. The V and J ends lost 9 bases and 5 bases respectively, with 17 bases between them. The CDR3 sequence is CASSEGNSNNEQFF. CDR3 in DNA: TGTGCCAGTTCGGAGGGCAATTCAAACAATGAGCAGTTCTTC.

This sequence joins TRBV28 and TRBJ2-1, with TRBD2 matching over 10 bases. This CDR3 is built from 15 residues. From germline, CDR1 is MDHEN and CDR2 SYDVKM. V lost 5 bases to trimming and J lost 6 bases; unmatched junction nucleotides: 7. The CDR3 DNA follows: TGTGCCAGCAGTACCCTAGCGGGGGCCCGCAATGAGCAGTTCTTC. Amino acids: CASSTLAGARNEQFF.

The genes are TRBV19 and TRBJ1-2; 8 nucleotides agree with TRBD1. V shed 5 bases and J 6 bases; nucleotides not matched to a gene: 8. Germline CDR1 and CDR2: LNHDA and SQIVND (reference sequence). The CDR3 length is 14 residues. As DNA, the CDR3 is TGTGCCAGTAGTCCAGGATTGGGACAGGATGGCTACACCTTC. Its protein product is CASSPGLGQDGYTF.

The table lists this clone with a count of one. The chain is built from TRBV27 and TRBJ2-1, with D perhaps matching TRBD2 (5 bases). V shed 10 bases and J shed 9 bases, with 31 bases lying between them. Germline CDR1 is MNHEY and CDR2 is SMNVEV (reference sequence). There are 17 residues in the CDR3. The CDR3 sequence: CATKVWTITGVSGEQFF. The CDR3 nucleotides are TGTGCCACTAAAGTTTGGACGATTACCGGGGTAAGCGGTGAGCAGTTCTTC.